This T cell receptor beta chain came from a study of T cells after posttransplantation cyclophosphamide. Study-level results: After PTCy, TRB diversity resembled that of CNI/methotrexate controls. Tissue-infiltrating T cells from skin or gut overlapped little with blood T cells. Later post-transplant blood repertoires were often dominated by donor CD8+ memory clones.

This related bone marrow graft donor gave peripheral blood on the day of marrow donation. This clone occurred many times. Its antigen is unidentified. V gave up 0 bases and J gave up 3 bases; unmatched junction bases: 6. The CDR3 totals 15 residues. Per the germline V gene, CDR1 is SGHKS and CDR2 is YYEKEE (reference sequence). Clones were read by immunoSEQ multiplex PCR, and TCRdb kept only the in-frame ones, dropping some. This repertoire lists about 26,000 clones without singletons; over 1.3% sits in the top ten. This chain uses TRBV5-5 with TRBJ2-7; TRBD2 agrees at 7 bases. This sequence originates from a man over 45 in good health, CMV-negative, and a related stem cell transplant donor. The sequenced sample consisted of PBMCs. In DNA, the CDR3 is TGTGCCAGCAGCTTGGCTTGGCGGGGGATCTACGAGCAGTACTTC. The encoded protein is CASSLAWRGIYEQYF.